Included here is one TCR beta chain sequence, with context. A read error may account for a junction end that differs from germline. RNA transcripts were the template for amplifying TCR beta CDR3 regions. Initially, a first-round RT-PCR of the TCR CDR3 employed the HTBI primer set. TCRdb fed the multiplex PCR reads into MiXCR, producing one record per CDR3 protein. The sample shows some 380,000 distinct CDR3 sequences, approximately 12% of them seen only once. The sample originates from a study of T cells in Graves' hyperthyroidism and ophthalmopathy. Germline-derived CDR1 and CDR2 are DFQATT and SNEGSKA (reference sequence). The CDR3 contains 15 residues. Uncontrolled infection, other autoimmune disease, pregnancy or lactation disqualified patients from enrolment.

This clonotype originated in a man aged 25 to 40 with Graves' hyperthyroidism that later progressed to Graves' ophthalmopathy. The specimen sequenced was blood. This rearrangement joins TRBV20-1 to TRBJ2-5; 10 nucleotides agree with TRBD2. The CDR3: CSARGSGGHQGTQYF. The CDR3 DNA sequence: TGCAGTGCTAGAGGTAGCGGGGGGCATCAAGGGACCCAGTACTTC.